In this sample, the clone carrying this T cell receptor (beta chain) turned up once. This sample stems from a study of T cell changes during pregnancy in multiple sclerosis. Assay: immunoSEQ multiplex PCR; the TCRdb copy retains only in-frame clones and omits some. The table lists roughly 100,000 clones, roughly nine tenths of them singletons. This clonotype was obtained from a female donor with multiple sclerosis, enrolled in a pregnancy study. This material consisted of peripheral blood, taken after pregnancy.

CDR3 coding DNA: TGTGCCAGCAGCTTAAGAGGGGGATTCACTGAAGCTTTCTTT. Amino acid sequence: CASSLRGGFTEAFF. The chain uses TRBV5-6 and TRBJ1-1; tentative D call: TRBD1 (6 bases). The V gene's germline CDR1 is SGHDT and CDR2 YYEEEE. The length of the CDR3 is 14 residues. The ends were cut back, 2 bases at V and 4 bases at J, with 12 bases in the middle.